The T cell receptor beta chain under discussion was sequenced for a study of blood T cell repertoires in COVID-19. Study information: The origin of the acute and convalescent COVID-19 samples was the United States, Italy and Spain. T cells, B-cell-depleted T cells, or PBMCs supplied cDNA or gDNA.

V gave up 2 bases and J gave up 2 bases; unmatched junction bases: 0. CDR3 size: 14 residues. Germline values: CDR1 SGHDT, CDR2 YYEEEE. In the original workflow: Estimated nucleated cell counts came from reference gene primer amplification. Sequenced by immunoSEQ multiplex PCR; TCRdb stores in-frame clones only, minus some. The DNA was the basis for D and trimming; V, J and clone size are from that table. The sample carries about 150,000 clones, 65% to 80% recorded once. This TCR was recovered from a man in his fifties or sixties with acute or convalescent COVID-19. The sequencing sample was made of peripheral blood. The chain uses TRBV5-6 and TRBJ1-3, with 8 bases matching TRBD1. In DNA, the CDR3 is TGTGCCAGCAGCTTACAGGGGGCTGGAAACACCATATATTTT. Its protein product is CASSLQGAGNTIYF.